This TCR beta chain emerged from a study of cytomegalovirus exposure and HLA in healthy donors. Trimming left V 6 bases short and J 7 bases short, with 11 bases between. The CDR3 runs 12 residues. Germline values: CDR1 MNHEY, CDR2 SVGAGI. Researchers ran the PCR with 60 Vbeta and 13 Jbeta primers. Data came from immunoSEQ multiplex PCR; TCRdb stores just in-frame clones and leaves some out. The sample shows fewer than 200,000 clones, approximately 81% of them seen only once. The clonotype was recovered from a male donor in good health and CMV-seronegative. The sequenced sample was PBMCs. The chain couples TRBV6-5 to TRBJ2-3; possibly TRBD2 for D (5 bases). CDR3 coding DNA: TGTGCCAGCAGCTCGGACTGGAATACGCAGTATTTT. Its translation is CASSSDWNTQYF.